A single sample gave rise to the 30 T cell receptor beta chains below, sequenced in a study of identical twins. Each CDR3 protein is one row after TCRdb ran MiXCR on the 5' RACE reads. The sample shows 400,000 to 600,000 distinct CDR3 sequences, 20% to 25% of them seen only once. This sample also appeared in a second study, on yellow fever vaccine responses in identical twins.

The specimen was CD4+ T cells sorted from blood. The receptors were gathered from a woman under 30 in good health.

This clonotype was observed a few times. The chain recombines TRBV3-1 with TRBJ2-5; 10 bases line up with TRBD2. Germline CDR1 is LGHDT and CDR2 is YNNKEL (reference sequence). The CDR3 covers 16 residues. V lost 1 base to trimming and J lost 2 bases; unmatched junction nucleotides: 4. CDR3 loop: CASSQGSSGGQETQYF. CDR3 nucleotides: TGTGCCAGCAGCCAAGGTTCTAGCGGGGGACAAGAGACCCAGTACTTC.

The chain uses TRBV5-1 and TRBJ1-1, with 8 nucleotides matching TRBD1. The germline gives CDR1 SGHRS, CDR2 YFSETQ. This CDR3 has 18 amino acids. V lost 0 bases to trimming and J lost 1 base; unmatched junction nucleotides: 11. CDR3 in amino acids: CASSLGNPGGAGNTEAFF. The CDR3 nucleotides are TGCGCCAGCAGCTTGGGCAACCCAGGGGGCGCAGGGAACACTGAAGCTTTCTTT.

This clonotype has a handful of counts. This sequence joins TRBV5-1 and TRBJ1-1; TRBD1 is a possible D gene (5 bases). V was trimmed by 4 bases and J by 10 bases, leaving 14 bases between them. Germline V gene data show CDR1 as SGHRS and CDR2 as YFSETQ. CDR3 length: 12 residues. In nucleotides, the CDR3 is TGCGCCAGCAGCACCGACGGGGGAAGAGCTTTCTTT. It codes for CASSTDGGRAFF.

The chain carries TRBV5-1 and TRBJ2-5; 7 bases align to TRBD1. V was pared by 2 bases and J by 0 bases, with 4 bases of the junction left unmatched. The CDR3 loop spans 15 amino acids. Germline V gene sequence: CDR1 SGHRS, CDR2 YFSETQ. CDR3 sequence reads: CASSLGDSYQETQYF. Here the CDR3 DNA reads TGCGCCAGCAGCTTAGGGGACAGCTACCAAGAGACCCAGTACTTC.

This clonotype was picked up a small number of times. V gene TRBV10-3 combines with J gene TRBJ2-2; D tentatively reads TRBD1 or TRBD2 (5 bases each). Trimming cost V 4 bases and J 1 base, with 10 bases left between them. The CDR3 runs 15 residues. CDR1 and CDR2 from the germline V gene are ENHRY and SYGVKD. The CDR3 protein is CAISVEGLNTGELFF. For the CDR3, the DNA is TGTGCCATCAGTGTCGAGGGGTTGAACACCGGGGAGCTGTTTTTT.

The chain uses TRBV7-6 and TRBJ2-5; 7 bases are a match to TRBD1. This CDR3 comprises 16 residues. The junction had 16 bases not matched to a gene; V was cut back by 7 bases and J by 5 bases. CDR1 SGHVS and CDR2 FNYEAQ come from the germline V gene. The chain's CDR3 is CASTAGGLRYRETQYF. The DNA for the CDR3 is TGTGCCAGCACAGCAGGGGGTTTGCGATACAGGGAGACCCAGTACTTC.

The V gene is TRBV28, the J gene TRBJ2-1; the match to TRBD2 covers 9 bases. Germline CDR1 and CDR2: MDHEN and SYDVKM. The junction had 12 bases not matched to a gene; V was cut back by 6 bases and J by 6 bases. The CDR3 consists of 16 residues. CDR3 DNA: TGTGCCAGCAGCCCGCCCCCCGGACTAGCGTTCAATGAGCAGTTCTTC. This gives the protein CASSPPPGLAFNEQFF.

V gene TRBV7-9 combines with J gene TRBJ2-6, with 9 bases that match TRBD1. The germline V gene has CDR1 SEHNR and CDR2 FQNEAQ (reference sequence). This CDR3 is built from 17 residues. Losses at the gene ends were 5 bases for V and 1 base for J; bases not matched to a gene: 6. This CDR3 is CASSLGQGRSGANVLTF. The CDR3 nucleotides read TGTGCCAGCAGCCTGGGACAGGGACGGTCTGGGGCCAACGTCCTGACTTTC.

This clonotype was detected a few times. The chain combines TRBV7-9 with TRBJ2-2, with a tentative D call TRBD2 (5 bases). Between the trimmed V and J ends, which lost 2 bases and 6 bases, there was a span of 10 bases. The length of the CDR3 is 14 residues. Germline loops: CDR1 SEHNR, CDR2 FQNEAQ (reference sequence). The CDR3 nucleotides read TGTGCCAGCAGCTTACGGCTGGACTCCGGGGAGCTGTTTTTT. Translation: CASSLRLDSGELFF.

The chain carries TRBV20-1 and TRBJ1-3; no firm D call. CDR3 length: 14 amino acids. The V gene's germline CDR1 is DFQATT and CDR2 SNEGSKA (reference sequence). The germline V and J ends were trimmed by 5 bases and 5 bases, with 16 bases remaining between them. CDR3 nucleotide sequence: TGCAGTGCTTTGGACTCTCGAGCAAGAAACACCATATATTTT. It specifies CSALDSRARNTIYF.

This clonotype was observed a few times. The V gene is TRBV4-2, the J gene TRBJ2-5, with 11 bases lining up with TRBD2. The germline CDR1 and CDR2 sequences are LGHNA and YNFKEQ. The CDR3 is 17 amino acids. The trim removed 2 bases at V and 2 bases at J, leaving 7 bases unmatched. This chain's CDR3 is CASSQRGASGGQETQYF. Here the CDR3 DNA reads TGTGCCAGCAGCCAAAGAGGGGCTAGCGGGGGGCAAGAGACCCAGTACTTC.

The chain uses TRBV5-5 and TRBJ2-7; 7 bases match TRBD2. The CDR3 contains 13 residues. The germline V gene has CDR1 SGHKS and CDR2 YYEKEE (reference sequence). The V and J ends lost 6 bases and 3 bases, in that order; junction bases with no gene match: 6. The CDR3 DNA is TGTGCCAGCAAGGGACTAAATATCTACGAGCAGTACGTC. Encoded protein: CASKGLNIYEQYV.

V and J are TRBV28 and TRBJ2-7; 7 nucleotides align to TRBD1. The ends lost 0 bases at V and 4 bases at J; junction bases unmatched: 6. This CDR3 contains 15 residues. Germline CDR1 and CDR2: MDHEN and SYDVKM. The CDR3 nucleotides are TGTGCCAGCAGTTTATGGGGACAGCCCTATTACGAGCAGTACTTC. Translating gives CASSLWGQPYYEQYF.

Note on this clonotype: The junction shows a germline mismatch at one end, possibly a read error. The genes are TRBV4-1 and TRBJ2-3; 11 bases are a match to TRBD2. The V gene's germline CDR1 is MGHRA and CDR2 YSYEKL. This CDR3 is 18 amino acids long. The CDR3 reads CAGSLRLAGYSSTDTQYF. The CDR3 DNA reads as TGCGCCGGCAGCCTCAGACTAGCGGGGTACTCTAGCACAGATACGCAGTATTTT.

The chain carries TRBV9 and TRBJ2-1, with 9 positions matching TRBD2. V gave up 0 bases and J gave up 7 bases; unmatched junction bases: 17. Germline CDR1 is SGDLS and CDR2 is YYNGEE. CDR3 length: 19 residues. CDR3 nucleotides: TGTGCCAGCAGCGTAGCTACATGGGGTAGCGGGAGTCTTTTTAATGAGCAGTTCTTC. Translated, it gives CASSVATWGSGSLFNEQFF.

This clonotype was seen more than once but under ten times. This chain connects TRBV20-1 to TRBJ2-2; a possible D gene is TRBD2 (7 bases). V lost 6 bases, J lost 5 bases, and 13 bases lay in between. Germline V gene lookup returns CDR1 DFQATT and CDR2 SNEGSKA (reference sequence). The length of the CDR3 is 13 residues. Written as DNA, the CDR3 is TGCAGTGCAGGGGGGGAGGGGACCGGGGAGCTGTTTTTT. Amino acid sequence: CSAGGEGTGELFF.

This clonotype was counted a few times. This rearrangement joins TRBV5-1 to TRBJ2-1; TRBD2 matches 9 bases. This CDR3 has 16 amino acids. Per germline, CDR1 SGHRS and CDR2 YFSETQ. V gave up 0 bases and J gave up 3 bases; unmatched junction bases: 4. Written as DNA, the CDR3 is TGCGCCAGCAGCTTGGCTGGTAGCGGGAGCTACAATGAGCAGTTCTTC. Its protein product is CASSLAGSGSYNEQFF. The whole variable domain, remainder taken from reference TRBV5-1 and TRBJ2-1, is KAGVTQTPRYLIKTRGQQVTLSCSPISGHRSVSWYQQTPGQGLQFLFEYFSETQRNKGNFPGRFSGRQFSNSRSEMNVSTLELGDSALYLCASSLAGSGSYNEQFFGPGTRLTVL.

The chain couples TRBV7-8 to TRBJ1-6; 12 nucleotides match TRBD1. The CDR3 contains 16 residues. Germline assignment: CDR1 SGHVS and CDR2 FQNEAQ. After removal of 5 bases from V and 13 bases from J, the junction contained 12 bases not matched to a gene. CDR3 DNA sequence: TGTGCCAGCAGCGCGCGAGGGACAGGGGGCCAGGCGCCCCTCCACTTT. It codes for CASSARGTGGQAPLHF.

This clonotype came up a few times. This chain uses TRBV29-1 with TRBJ1-5, with 8 bases fitting TRBD1. This CDR3 spans 15 amino acids. The germline V gene encodes CDR1 SQVTM and CDR2 ANQGSEA. With V trimmed by 4 bases and J by 1 base, 6 bases remained unmatched. This chain's CDR3 is CSVAGGTGSNQPQHF. As DNA, the CDR3 is TGCAGCGTTGCTGGCGGGACAGGCAGCAATCAGCCCCAGCATTTT.

This chain connects TRBV29-1 to TRBJ2-7; D perhaps matches TRBD1 (6 bases). V gave up 4 bases and J gave up 6 bases, with 13 bases separating them. The CDR3 consists of 12 residues. CDR1 and CDR2 (germline): SQVTM, ANQGSEA. The CDR3 sequence: CSVAGQFGEQYF. The CDR3 DNA sequence: TGCAGCGTTGCTGGACAGTTTGGCGAGCAGTACTTC.

The table lists this clonotype with a few counts. This chain uses TRBV5-8 with TRBJ2-7; no clear D. The V end lost 3 bases, the J end lost 2 bases, and 18 bases lay between the germline ends. The CDR3 runs 16 residues. The V gene's germline CDR1 is SGHTS and CDR2 YDEGEE. The CDR3 region is CASSSLFEGKTYEQYF. As DNA, the CDR3 is TGTGCCAGCAGCTCCTTATTTGAAGGAAAAACCTACGAGCAGTACTTC.

This clonotype has a handful of counts. The chain links TRBV3-1 to TRBJ1-1; D unclear. The V end lost 1 base, the J end lost 11 bases, and 14 bases lay between the germline ends. The length of the CDR3 is 13 residues. The germline V gene has CDR1 LGHDT and CDR2 YNNKEL (reference sequence). This chain's CDR3 is CASSQAKARWAFF. DNA for the CDR3: TGTGCCAGCAGCCAAGCCAAGGCACGATGGGCTTTCTTT.

CDR3 nucleotide sequence: TGCGCCAGCAGCTTGGAAGGCCGGCGGGAGGGCCGCGTGGATGAGCAGTTCTTC. Encoded protein: CASSLEGRREGRVDEQFF. V gene TRBV5-1 combines with J gene TRBJ2-1; 9 bases are a match to TRBD2. The CDR3 extends over 18 amino acids. The germline V gene has CDR1 SGHRS and CDR2 YFSETQ. J lost 8 bases, V lost 0 bases, and 15 bases had no gene match. Together with reference TRBV5-1 and TRBJ2-1, the CDR3 gives the full variable domain: KAGVTQTPRYLIKTRGQQVTLSCSPISGHRSVSWYQQTPGQGLQFLFEYFSETQRNKGNFPGRFSGRQFSNSRSEMNVSTLELGDSALYLCASSLEGRREGRVDEQFFGPGTRLTVL.

This clonotype has ten or more counts. CDR3 bases: TGCAGCGTTGGCAGCCGGCCCTACGAGCAGTACTTC. Residues: CSVGSRPYEQYF. The V and J genes are TRBV29-1 and TRBJ2-7; D ambiguous. Trimming removed 4 bases from V and 2 bases from J, with 9 bases in between. This CDR3 has 12 amino acids. The V gene's germline CDR1 is SQVTM and CDR2 ANQGSEA.

The V and J genes are TRBV5-1 and TRBJ2-7; 7 bases map to TRBD1. V shed 6 bases, J shed 0 bases, and the junction held 9 bases outside the gene matches. Germline CDR1 and CDR2: SGHRS and YFSETQ. The CDR3 covers 15 residues. CDR3 sequence reads: CASKPDRFPSYEQYF. The CDR3 nucleotides read TGCGCCAGCAAACCGGACAGGTTTCCCTCCTACGAGCAGTACTTC.

V gene TRBV7-9 combines with J gene TRBJ2-1, with 7 bases identical to TRBD2. J gave up 3 bases and V 3 bases, and 8 bases lay outside the gene matches. Germline V CDR1 and CDR2: SEHNR, FQNEAQ (reference sequence). The CDR3 is 16 amino acids. CDR3 amino acids: CASSLFRGRDYNEQFF. The CDR3 DNA is TGTGCCAGCAGCTTGTTTCGGGGGAGGGACTACAATGAGCAGTTCTTC. Based on the CDR3 plus reference TRBV7-9 and TRBJ2-1, the full variable domain is DTGVSQNPRHKITKRGQNVTFRCDPISEHNRLYWYRQTLGQGPEFLTYFQNEAQLEKSRLLSDRFSAERPKGSFSTLEIQRTEQGDSAMYLCASSLFRGRDYNEQFFGPGTRLTVL.

The rearrangement joins TRBV12-3 or TRBV12-4 to TRBJ2-7, with a tentative D call TRBD1 (6 bases). The CDR3 consists of 13 residues. The ends were cut back, 4 bases at V and 6 bases at J, with 13 bases in the middle. CDR3 protein: CASSYKTGSEQYF. The CDR3 nucleotides read TGTGCCAGCAGTTACAAAACAGGGAGCGAGCAGTACTTC.

V gene TRBV5-1 combines with J gene TRBJ2-7, with 8 bases fitting TRBD2. After removal of 8 bases from V and 2 bases from J, the junction contained 6 bases not matched to a gene. This CDR3 comprises 13 residues. Germline V lookup: CDR1 SGHRS, CDR2 YFSETQ. The CDR3 spells CASSGTNAYEQYF. The CDR3 DNA reads as TGCGCCAGTAGCGGGACTAACGCCTACGAGCAGTACTTC.

This clonotype turned up a few times. J is TRBJ2-7 and V is TRBV3-1; D remains unclear. This CDR3 is 15 amino acids long. Germline CDR1 is LGHDT and CDR2 is YNNKEL (reference sequence). V was shortened by 1 base and J by 3 bases, with 13 bases between the two germline ends. The chain's CDR3 is CASSQVTGSFYEQYF. CDR3 nucleotide sequence: TGTGCCAGCAGCCAAGTCACGGGCAGTTTCTACGAGCAGTACTTC.

This clonotype was observed a handful of times. The chain combines TRBV29-1 with TRBJ2-7; maybe TRBD1 (6 bases). The V and J ends lost 8 bases and 3 bases respectively, with 11 bases between them. Germline CDR1 reads SQVTM; CDR2 reads ANQGSEA. The CDR3 is 11 residues long. In DNA form, the CDR3 reads TGCAGCCCAAAGGACAGCTACGAGCAGTACTTC. It specifies CSPKDSYEQYF.